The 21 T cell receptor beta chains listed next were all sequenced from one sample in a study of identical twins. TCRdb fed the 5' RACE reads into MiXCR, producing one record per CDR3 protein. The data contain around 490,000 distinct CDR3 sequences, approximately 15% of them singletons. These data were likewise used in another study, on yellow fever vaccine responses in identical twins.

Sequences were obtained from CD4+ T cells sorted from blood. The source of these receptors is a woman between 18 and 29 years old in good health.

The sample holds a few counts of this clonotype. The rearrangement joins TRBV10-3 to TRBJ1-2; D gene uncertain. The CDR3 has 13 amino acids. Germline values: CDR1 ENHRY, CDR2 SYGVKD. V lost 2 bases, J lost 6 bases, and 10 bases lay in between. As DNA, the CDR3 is TGTGCCATCAGTGAGGACACGGTAGATGGCTACACCTTC. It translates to CAISEDTVDGYTF.

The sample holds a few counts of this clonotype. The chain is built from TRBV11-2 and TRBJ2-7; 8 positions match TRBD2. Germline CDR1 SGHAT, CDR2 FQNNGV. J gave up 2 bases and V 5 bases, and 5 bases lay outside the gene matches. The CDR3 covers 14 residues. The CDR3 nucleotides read TGTGCCAGCAGCGGGAGCGGGAGCCCCTACGAGCAGTACTTC. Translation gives CASSGSGSPYEQYF.

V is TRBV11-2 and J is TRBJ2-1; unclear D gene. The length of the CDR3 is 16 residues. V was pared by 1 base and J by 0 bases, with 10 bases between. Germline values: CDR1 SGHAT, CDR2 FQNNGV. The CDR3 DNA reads TGTGCCAGCAGCTTAGTGGGCTCCCTCTCCTACAATGAGCAGTTCTTC. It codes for CASSLVGSLSYNEQFF.

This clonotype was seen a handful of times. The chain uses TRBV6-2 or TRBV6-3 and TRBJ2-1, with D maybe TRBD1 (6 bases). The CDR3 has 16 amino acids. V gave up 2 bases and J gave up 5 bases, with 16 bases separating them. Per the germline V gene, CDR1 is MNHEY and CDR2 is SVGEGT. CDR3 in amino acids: CASSYRQGTSNNEQFF. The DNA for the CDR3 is TGTGCCAGCAGTTACCGTCAGGGGACATCCAACAATGAGCAGTTCTTC.

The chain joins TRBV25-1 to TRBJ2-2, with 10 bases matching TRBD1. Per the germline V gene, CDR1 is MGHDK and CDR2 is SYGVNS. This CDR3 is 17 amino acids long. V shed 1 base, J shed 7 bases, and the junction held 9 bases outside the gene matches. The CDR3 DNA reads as TGTGCCAGCAGTGAATTCCCGGGACAGGGGATCGGCGGGGAGCTGTTTTTT. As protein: CASSEFPGQGIGGELFF. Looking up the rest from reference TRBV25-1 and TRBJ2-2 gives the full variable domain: EADIYQTPRYLVIGTGKKITLECSQTMGHDKMYWYQQDPGMELHLIHYSYGVNSTEKGDLSSESTVSRIRTEHFPLTLESARPSHTSQYLCASSEFPGQGIGGELFFGEGSRLTVL.

The CDR3 protein is CASSLQLGDNEQFF. CDR3 DNA sequence: TGTGCCAGCAGCTTACAATTGGGTGACAATGAGCAGTTCTTC. This chain joins TRBV5-4 and TRBJ2-1; D unclear. The CDR3 sequence is 14 residues long. Germline-derived CDR1 and CDR2 are SGHNT and YYREEE (reference sequence). The V end was cut by 2 bases, the J end by 5 bases, with 11 bases between.

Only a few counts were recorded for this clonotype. CDR3 DNA sequence: TGTGCCAGCAGCTTAGTCGGGTCGGGAGGGGTCAATGAGCAGTTCTTC. Translation: CASSLVGSGGVNEQFF. The rearrangement links TRBV7-9 to TRBJ2-1; 8 nucleotides align to TRBD2. The CDR3 has 16 residues. Looked up from germline, CDR1 is SEHNR and CDR2 is FQNEAQ (reference sequence). The V and J ends lost 1 base and 6 bases, in that order; junction bases with no gene match: 8.

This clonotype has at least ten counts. CDR3 region: CASRYGTGDGGELFF. The CDR3 DNA reads TGTGCCAGCAGATATGGGACAGGGGATGGCGGGGAGCTGTTTTTT. The rearrangement joins TRBV12-3 or TRBV12-4 to TRBJ2-2; 10 bases are shared with TRBD1. V lost 6 bases, J lost 7 bases, and 8 bases stayed unmatched. The CDR3 has 15 residues.

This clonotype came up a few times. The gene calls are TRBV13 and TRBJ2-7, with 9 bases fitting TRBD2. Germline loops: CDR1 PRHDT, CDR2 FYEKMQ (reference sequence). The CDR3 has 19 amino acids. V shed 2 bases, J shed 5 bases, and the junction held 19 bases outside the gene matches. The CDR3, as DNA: TGTGCCAGCAGCTTAAGACCACTCGGGACTAGCAGACTAAACCACGAGCAGTACTTC. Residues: CASSLRPLGTSRLNHEQYF. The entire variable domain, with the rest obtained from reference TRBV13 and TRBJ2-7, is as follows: AAGVIQSPRHLIKEKRETATLKCYPIPRHDTVYWYQQGPGQDPQFLISFYEKMQSDKGSIPDRFSAQQFSDYHSELNMSSLELGDSALYFCASSLRPLGTSRLNHEQYFGPGTRLTVT.

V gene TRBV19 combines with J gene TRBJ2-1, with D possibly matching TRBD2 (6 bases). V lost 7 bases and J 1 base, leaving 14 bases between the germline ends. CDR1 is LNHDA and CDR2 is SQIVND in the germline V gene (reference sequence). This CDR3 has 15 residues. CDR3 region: CASTPMGGSYNEQFF. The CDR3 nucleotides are TGTGCCAGTACCCCGATGGGGGGATCCTACAATGAGCAGTTCTTC. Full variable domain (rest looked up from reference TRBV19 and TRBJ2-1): DGGITQSPKYLFRKEGQNVTLSCEQNLNHDAMYWYRQDPGQGLRLIYYSQIVNDFQKGDIAEGYSVSREKKESFPLTVTSAQKNPTAFYLCASTPMGGSYNEQFFGPGTRLTVL.

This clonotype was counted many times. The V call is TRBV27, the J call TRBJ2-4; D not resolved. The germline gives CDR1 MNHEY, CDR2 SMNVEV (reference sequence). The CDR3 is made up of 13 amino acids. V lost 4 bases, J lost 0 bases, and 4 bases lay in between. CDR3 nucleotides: TGTGCCAGCAGTTCCTTAGCCAAAAACATTCAGTACTTC. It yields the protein CASSSLAKNIQYF.

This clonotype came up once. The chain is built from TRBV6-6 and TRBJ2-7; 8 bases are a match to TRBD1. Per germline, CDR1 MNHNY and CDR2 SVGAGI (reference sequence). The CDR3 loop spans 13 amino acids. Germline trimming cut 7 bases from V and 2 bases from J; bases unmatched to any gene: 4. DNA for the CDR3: TGTGCCAGCACCCACAGGGGGACCTACGAGCAGTACTTC. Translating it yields CASTHRGTYEQYF.

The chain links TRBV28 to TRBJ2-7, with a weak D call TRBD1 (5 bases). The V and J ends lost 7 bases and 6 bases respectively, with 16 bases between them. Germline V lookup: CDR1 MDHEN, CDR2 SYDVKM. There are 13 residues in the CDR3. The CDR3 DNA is TGTGCCAGCACCTCCCAGGGTTGGGGCGAGCAGTACTTC. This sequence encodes CASTSQGWGEQYF.

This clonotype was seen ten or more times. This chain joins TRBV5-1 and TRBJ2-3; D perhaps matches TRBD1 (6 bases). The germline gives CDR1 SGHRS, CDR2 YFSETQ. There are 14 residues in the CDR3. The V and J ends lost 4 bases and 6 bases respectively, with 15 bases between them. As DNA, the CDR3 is TGCGCCAGCAGCGGGGGCCGGGGCCGGGATACGCAGTATTTT. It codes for CASSGGRGRDTQYF.

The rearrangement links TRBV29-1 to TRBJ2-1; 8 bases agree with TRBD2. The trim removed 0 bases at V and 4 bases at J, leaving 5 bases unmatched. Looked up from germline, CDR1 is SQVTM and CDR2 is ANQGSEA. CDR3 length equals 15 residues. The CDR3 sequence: CSVEELAVLYNEQFF. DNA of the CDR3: TGCAGCGTTGAAGAACTAGCGGTATTATACAATGAGCAGTTCTTC.

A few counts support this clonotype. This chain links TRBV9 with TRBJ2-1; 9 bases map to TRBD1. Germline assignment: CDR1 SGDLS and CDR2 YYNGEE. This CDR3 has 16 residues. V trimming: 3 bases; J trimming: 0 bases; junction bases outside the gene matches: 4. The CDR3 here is CASSEGTGRSYNEQFF. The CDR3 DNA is TGTGCCAGCAGCGAAGGGACAGGGCGCTCCTACAATGAGCAGTTCTTC.

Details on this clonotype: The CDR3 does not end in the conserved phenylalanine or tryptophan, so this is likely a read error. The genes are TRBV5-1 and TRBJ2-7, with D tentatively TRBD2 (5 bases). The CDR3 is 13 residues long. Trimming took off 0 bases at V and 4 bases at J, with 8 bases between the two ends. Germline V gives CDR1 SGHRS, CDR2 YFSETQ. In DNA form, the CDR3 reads TGCGCCAGCAGCTTGGGAGGGCCTTACGAGCAGTACATC. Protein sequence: CASSLGGPYEQYI.

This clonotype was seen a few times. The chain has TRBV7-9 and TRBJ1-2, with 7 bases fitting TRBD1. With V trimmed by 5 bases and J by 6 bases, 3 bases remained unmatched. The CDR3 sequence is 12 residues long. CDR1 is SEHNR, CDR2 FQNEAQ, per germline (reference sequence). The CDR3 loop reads CASSPGGNGYTF. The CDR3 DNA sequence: TGTGCCAGCAGCCCAGGGGGGAATGGCTACACCTTC.

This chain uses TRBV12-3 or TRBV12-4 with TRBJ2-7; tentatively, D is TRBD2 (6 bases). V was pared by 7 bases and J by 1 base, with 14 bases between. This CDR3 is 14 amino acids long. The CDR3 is CASKPGLSSYEQYF. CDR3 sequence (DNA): TGTGCCAGCAAACCGGGACTTTCATCCTACGAGCAGTACTTC.

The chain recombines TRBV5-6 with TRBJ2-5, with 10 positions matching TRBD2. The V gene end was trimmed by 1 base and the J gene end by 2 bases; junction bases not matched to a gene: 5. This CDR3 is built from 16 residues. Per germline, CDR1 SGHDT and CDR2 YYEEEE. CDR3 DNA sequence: TGTGCCAGCAGCTTGTTGGCTAGCGGGGGACAAGAGACCCAGTACTTC. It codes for CASSLLASGGQETQYF.

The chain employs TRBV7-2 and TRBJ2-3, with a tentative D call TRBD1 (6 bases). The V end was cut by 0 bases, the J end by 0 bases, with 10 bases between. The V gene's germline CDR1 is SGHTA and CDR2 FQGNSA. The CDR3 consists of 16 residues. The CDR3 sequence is CASSLAGTRSTDTQYF. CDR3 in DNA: TGTGCCAGCAGCTTAGCCGGGACACGAAGCACAGATACGCAGTATTTT.